Below are 8 T cell receptor beta chains sequenced from a single sample in a study of radiotherapy plus CTLA-4 blockade in lung cancer. Sequencing was performed with immunoSEQ multiplex PCR; in TCRdb, only in-frame clones are kept and a portion is missing. This sample has some 74,000 clones, with more than 75% found just once. The sequencing here drew on peripheral blood, taken from a patient treated with radiotherapy plus ipilimumab. Receptor source: a human donor with non-small cell lung cancer who had a complete response to radiotherapy plus ipilimumab.

This clone was seen once. V and J are TRBV19 and TRBJ1-5; TRBD1 aligns across 8 bases. From germline, CDR1 is LNHDA and CDR2 SQIVND (reference sequence). Trimming removed 6 bases from V and 6 bases from J; junction bases left unmatched: 7. The CDR3 is 14 residues long. The chain's CDR3 is CASRAGQGGQPQHF. DNA for the CDR3: TGTGCCAGTAGGGCAGGACAGGGAGGTCAGCCCCAGCATTTT.

This chain links TRBV19 with TRBJ1-1; 7 bases agree with TRBD1. Germline V gene data show CDR1 as LNHDA and CDR2 as SQIVND (reference sequence). Unmatched junction bases numbered 8, after V lost 3 bases and J lost 7 bases. This CDR3 is 14 amino acids long. CDR3 sequence: CASSIRGQLLEAFF. Written as DNA, the CDR3 is TGTGCCAGTAGTATTCGGGGACAGCTACTTGAAGCTTTCTTT. The entire variable domain, with the rest obtained from reference TRBV19 and TRBJ1-1, is as follows: DGGITQSPKYLFRKEGQNVTLSCEQNLNHDAMYWYRQDPGQGLRLIYYSQIVNDFQKGDIAEGYSVSREKKESFPLTVTSAQKNPTAFYLCASSIRGQLLEAFFGQGTRLTVV.

The CDR3 region has the DNA TGCAGCGTTCTTAGACAAGATACGCAGTATTTT. Protein: CSVLRQDTQYF. The chain is built from TRBV29-1 and TRBJ2-3, with D unresolved. The V gene's germline CDR1 is SQVTM and CDR2 ANQGSEA. This CDR3 has 11 residues. The V gene lost 5 bases and the J gene lost 5 bases, with 8 bases spanning the gap.

The chain joins TRBV9 to TRBJ2-5; 7 nucleotides align to TRBD1. The CDR3 is 16 amino acids. Germline values: CDR1 SGDLS, CDR2 YYNGEE. Germline trimming cut 0 bases from V and 4 bases from J; bases unmatched to any gene: 9. The CDR3, as DNA: TGTGCCAGCAGCGTAGCAACAGGGGCCAAGGGAGAGACCCAGTACTTC. As protein: CASSVATGAKGETQYF.

This clone was seen a few times. The chain's CDR3 is CASSILVARTVAPITLHF. The CDR3 DNA sequence: TGTGCCAGTAGTATTTTAGTCGCGCGGACCGTTGCCCCAATCACCCTCCACTTT. The V call is TRBV19, the J call TRBJ1-6; no reliable D call. In germline, CDR1 is LNHDA, CDR2 SQIVND (reference sequence). This CDR3 has 18 residues. V lost 3 bases to trimming and J lost 14 bases, with 29 bases between them.

The V gene is TRBV5-1, the J gene TRBJ1-5; D is undetermined. Germline CDR1 is SGHRS and CDR2 is YFSETQ. The CDR3 has 12 amino acids. Trimming removed 0 bases from V and 9 bases from J, with 7 bases in between. The CDR3 DNA follows: TGCGCCAGCAGCTTGGGGGCCGGGCCCCAGCATTTT. It is translated as CASSLGAGPQHF.

V is TRBV6-5 and J is TRBJ2-7; D remains ambiguous. The V and J ends lost 6 bases and 2 bases respectively, with 17 bases between them. Germline-derived CDR1 and CDR2 are MNHEY and SVGAGI. CDR3 length equals 15 residues. The CDR3 region is CASSQSWQDPYEQYV. For the CDR3, the DNA is TGTGCCAGCAGCCAAAGTTGGCAGGACCCCTACGAGCAGTACGTC.

This chain connects TRBV5-4 to TRBJ1-2; 7 nucleotides line up with TRBD1. The CDR3 contains 15 residues. Germline V lookup: CDR1 SGHNT, CDR2 YYREEE (reference sequence). V trimming: 2 bases; J trimming: 3 bases; junction bases outside the gene matches: 7. CDR3 DNA: TGTGCCAGCAGCTTTAGCAGGGGGAGGGACTATGGCTACACCTTC. Protein: CASSFSRGRDYGYTF.